This is a list of T cell receptor beta chains from one sample in a study of T cells after yellow fever vaccination. TCRdb re-called the 5' RACE reads through MiXCR, storing one row per CDR3 protein. Of a few hundred thousand distinct CDR3 sequences detected, about 5% appear once; the ten largest clones hold roughly 3%. The source material was CD4+ T cells sorted from PBMCs, sampled on the day of the yellow fever booster vaccination. The source of these receptors is a man between 18 and 35 years old who received the YFV17D yellow fever vaccine. CDR3s include the opening cysteine and the closing phenylalanine or tryptophan. D genes are given only for firm matches. A clone size is listed for some rows: how often the clone was seen (once, few, many), or a class if it is expanded.

j_call d_call v_call clone_size cdr3_aa
TRBJ1-4 . TRBV7-9 . CASSTVAGAWVGEKLFF
TRBJ2-4 . TRBV4-2 few CASSTTGMTKNIQYF
TRBJ2-4 . TRBV27 . CASSFERRGNIQYF
TRBJ2-2 . TRBV27 . CASRAPGLSNTGELFF
TRBJ2-2 . TRBV3-1 . CASKRSVDAGGELFF
TRBJ2-6 . TRBV7-9 many CASSAWRDSGANVLTF
TRBJ2-1 . TRBV5-5 . CASSRLGRGAYNEQFF
TRBJ2-3 . TRBV29-1 many CSVEDPPGTDTQYF
TRBJ1-5 . TRBV5-1 many CASSLEGTQPQHF
TRBJ2-7 TRBD2 TRBV4-3 . CASSLMEERGYEQYF
TRBJ1-5 . TRBV30 . CAWSGGLEQPQHF
TRBJ1-1 TRBD1 TRBV18 few CASSLGQGTRGTEAFF
TRBJ1-1 . TRBV20-1 many CSARVQGEAFF
TRBJ2-5 TRBD2 TRBV5-5 . CASSPGLAGGVETQYF
TRBJ2-2 . TRBV24-1 few CATSDSTGSSMYTGELFF
TRBJ2-3 . TRBV20-1 few CSAEQGDTQYF
TRBJ1-4 TRBD1 TRBV7-8 few CASTSDRDKLFF
TRBJ2-1 TRBD1 TRBV20-1 . CSAPDRGSFEQFF
TRBJ1-5 . TRBV11-2 few CASSRFQDQPQHF
TRBJ2-7 . TRBV4-2 few CASSQDMVEQYF
TRBJ2-3 TRBD1 TRBV5-1 few CASRLGGQGRTDTQYF
TRBJ1-1 TRBD1 TRBV20-1 few CSARLGQMNTEAFF
TRBJ2-7 . TRBV6-2/TRBV6-3 . CASSYLPDGSYEQYF
TRBJ1-1 . TRBV12-3/TRBV12-4 . CASSLEGPSSTKAFF
TRBJ1-1 . TRBV5-1 few CASSWRDARWSTEAFF
TRBJ1-1 . TRBV30 . CACSLSLNTEAFF
TRBJ1-1 . TRBV20-1 few CSARGSQGYTEAFF
TRBJ2-3 . TRBV7-9 few CASRILLADYTDTQYF
TRBJ1-5 . TRBV29-1 . CSVGGNGNQPQHF
TRBJ2-2 TRBD2 TRBV28 . CASRSGGGGELFF
TRBJ2-2 TRBD1 TRBV7-2 . CASSLVGTGTGELFF
TRBJ2-3 TRBD2 TRBV4-1 many CASSQEVAGDTQYF